Sequencing of this TCR beta chain was carried out in a study of beta chain features in type 1 diabetes (dated by TCRdb to the late 2010s). Broadly, across the study: No differences in mean age, gender distribution, total cell number or subset yield were found between patients and healthy donors. A total of approximately 100 million sorted cells were examined across all samples, and the number of cells per subset was strongly correlated with RNA yield. The study compared TCRB repertoires of sorted circulating CD4+ T cell subsets between recently diagnosed type 1 diabetes patients and matched healthy donors. Regulatory and stem cell-like memory subsets were isolated from only 8 patients and about eight healthy donors, whereas naive and central memory subsets came from all 30 or so donors. General conclusions and limits of the study: Naive, central memory and regulatory TCRB repertoires appeared more similar among patients than among healthy donors. PCR might favor shorter templates, but patient and control samples were amplified and corrected together, so any skew would affect both groups equally. Because small numbers of individuals were included in the HLA sub-analyses, any influence of HLA type on TCRB rearrangement was left unresolved. Because cDNA was sequenced instead of genomic DNA, activated cells with high expression could be over-represented, although the groups did not differ in activation or CD3 levels. In all four CD4+ subsets, TCRB CDR3 length was moderately but significantly shorter in type 1 diabetes patients. At VDJ recombination sites, type 1 diabetes patients had fewer insertions and more deleted nucleotides, which implies abnormalities in thymic rearrangement.

The CDR3 has 15 amino acids, counting the end cysteine and phenylalanine. This entry keeps only the CDR3 DNA: 45 bases, framed from base 1. The germline ends are 12 bases apart after V is trimmed by 4 bases and J by 2 bases. From the germline V gene (reference sequence), CDR1 is SEHNR and CDR2 is FQNEAQ. All of the isolated RNA was reverse transcribed with the High Capacity cDNA Reverse Transcription Kit, so expressed TCRB transcripts were sequenced. Deep immunoSEQ sequencing was applied to naive, central memory and regulatory T cell samples, giving an average of roughly 3.5 million total reads per sample. Sorted cells were lysed in RLT buffer, and RNA was extracted using DNase-treated RNeasy Micro or Mini kits according to cell number. To prevent cross-contamination, each cell subset was processed individually, whereas patient and healthy donor samples were processed jointly. Using the immunoSEQ multiplex PCR, TCRB sequences were amplified from cDNA into 87-bp fragments spanning the CDR3 region. Sequencing of the amplicons was performed on the Illumina HiSeq platform. The study's own analysis went as follows. Synthetic template baselines were used to correct PCR bias computationally, reads within Hamming distance 2 were collapsed together, and singletons that could not be merged were discarded. Reads were aligned against IMGT to assign V, D and J genes, CDR3 length and insertions or deletions at six rearrangement sites. Clonotype counts were normalized to sorted cell number within each subset before computing true diversity and Gini coefficients with the tcR R package. The overlap coefficient, calculated on TCRB nucleotide sequences, was used to quantify repertoire sharing. As a proxy for the pre-selection repertoire, out-of-frame TCRB sequences from naive cells were analyzed. Drawn from immuneACCESS, this table holds only the in-frame rearrangements with V and J called that TCRdb kept. Clones are partly lost; checked studies trace under half to an unresolved V gene and leave the rest unexplained. V and J calls and clone size follow that table, whereas D and trimming were derived from the DNA. This sample comprises over 500,000 clones, around 15% of them detected only once. The top ten hold around 0.095% of the sample.

Each donor gave one peripheral blood draw, averaging roughly 100 mL, which was collected into heparinised tubes. A BD FACSAria II was used to sort naive, central memory, regulatory and stem cell-like memory CD4+ T cells with a panel that included CD45RO, CCR7, CD25, CD127, CD95 and CD27. Purity was above 95% for every sorted population. PBMCs were separated immediately by Lymphoprep density gradient centrifugation and were stained directly, without being cultured. So that batch effects would be minimized, each experiment stained and sorted samples in pairs, pairing one healthy donor with one patient. Remarks on this clone: The antigen this receptor binds is unknown. No base qualities exist here, and no much larger clone lies one base off it.

The chain was built from TRBV7-9 and TRBJ1-5; no D gene can be assigned with confidence. This TCR was recovered from a man between 18 and 29 years old in good health. The sequencing sample was made of naive CD4+ T cells from blood. The cell subset or site label corresponds to: true naive CD4+ T cells. At the DNA level, the sequence is TGTGCCAGCAGCTCCGCGGGGAATGGCAATCAGCCCCAGCATTTT. This translates into CASSSAGNGNQPQHF.